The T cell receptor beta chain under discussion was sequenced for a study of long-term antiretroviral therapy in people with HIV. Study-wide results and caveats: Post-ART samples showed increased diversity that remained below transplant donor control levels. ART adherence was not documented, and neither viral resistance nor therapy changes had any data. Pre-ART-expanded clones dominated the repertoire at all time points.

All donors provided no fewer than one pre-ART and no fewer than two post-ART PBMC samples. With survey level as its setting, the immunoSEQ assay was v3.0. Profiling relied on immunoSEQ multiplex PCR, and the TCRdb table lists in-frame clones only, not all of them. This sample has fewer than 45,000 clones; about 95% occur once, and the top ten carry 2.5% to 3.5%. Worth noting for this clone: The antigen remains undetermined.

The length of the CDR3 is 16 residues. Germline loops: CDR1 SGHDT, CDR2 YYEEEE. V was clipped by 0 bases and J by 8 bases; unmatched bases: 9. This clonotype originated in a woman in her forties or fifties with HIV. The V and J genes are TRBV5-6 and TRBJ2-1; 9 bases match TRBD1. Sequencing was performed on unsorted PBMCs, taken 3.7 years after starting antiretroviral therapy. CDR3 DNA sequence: TGTGCCAGCAGCTTGGGTAGGGGGACAGGGTACGATGAGCAGTTCTTC. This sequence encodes CASSLGRGTGYDEQFF.